This T cell receptor (beta chain) was captured by sequencing in a study of T cell changes during pregnancy in multiple sclerosis (dated by TCRdb to about 2019). Broadly, across the study: In women with multiple sclerosis, the researchers looked at how the T cell repertoire shifted as pregnancy progressed.

About this clone itself: Its antigen is not yet known. Qualities for individual bases were not recorded, and no much larger clone is one base off.

To prepare the library, the immunoSEQ multiplex PCR assay was applied. Held by TCRdb, this immuneACCESS table contains in-frame sequences only and omits some clones. Under half of the omission traces to an unresolved V gene where checked; the cause of the rest is unknown. The sample records tens of thousands of clones, 92% of which are singletons. The top ten hold 2.6% of the sample. Trimming at the junction amounts to 2 bases on V and 0 bases on J, and the germline ends lie 4 bases apart. CDR1 MDHEN and CDR2 SYDVKM are derived from the germline V gene. From its cysteine to its phenylalanine, the CDR3 spans 13 amino acids. The kept DNA is CDR3 alone, 39 bases in frame from the first base.

This clonotype originated in a female donor with multiple sclerosis, enrolled in a pregnancy study. Sequenced here: peripheral blood, sampled before pregnancy. The chain employs TRBV28 and TRBJ1-1, with the D gene not clear enough to name. The CDR3 protein: CASSLLMNTEAFF. The nucleotide sequence is given as TGTGCCAGCAGTTTACTAATGAACACTGAAGCTTTCTTT.